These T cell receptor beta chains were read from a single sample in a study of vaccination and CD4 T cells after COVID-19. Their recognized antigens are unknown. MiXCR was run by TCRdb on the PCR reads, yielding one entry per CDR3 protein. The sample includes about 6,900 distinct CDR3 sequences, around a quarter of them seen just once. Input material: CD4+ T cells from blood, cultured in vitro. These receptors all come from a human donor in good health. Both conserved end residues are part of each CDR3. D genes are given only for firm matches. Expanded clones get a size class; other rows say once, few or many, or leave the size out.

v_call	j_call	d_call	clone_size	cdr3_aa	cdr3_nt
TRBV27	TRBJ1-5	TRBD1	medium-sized	CASSFGDRANQPQHF	TGTGCCAGCAGTTTTGGGGACAGGGCTAATCAGCCCCAGCATTTT
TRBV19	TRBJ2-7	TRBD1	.	CASSISKGQGAFSYEQYF	TGTGCCAGTAGTATTAGTAAGGGACAGGGGGCCTTCTCCTACGAGCAGTACTTC
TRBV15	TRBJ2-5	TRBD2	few	CATSGPRDYQETQYF	TGTGCCACCAGCGGGCCTCGGGACTATCAAGAGACCCAGTACTTC
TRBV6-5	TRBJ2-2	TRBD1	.	CASSYTFTGAGELFF	TGTGCCAGCAGTTACACATTTACAGGGGCCGGGGAGCTGTTTTTT
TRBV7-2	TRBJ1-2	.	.	CASSLRQLYGYTF	TGTGCCAGCAGCCTTAGACAGCTCTATGGCTACACCTTC
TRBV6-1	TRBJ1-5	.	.	CASSANSPQPQHF	TGTGCCAGCAGTGCGAATAGTCCCCAGCCCCAGCATTTT
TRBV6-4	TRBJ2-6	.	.	CASSEGSGANVLTF	TGTGCCAGCAGTGAGGGTTCTGGGGCCAACGTCCTGACTTTC
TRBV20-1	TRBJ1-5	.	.	CSARQGNQPQHF	TGCAGTGCTAGACAGGGAAACCAGCCCCAGCATTTT
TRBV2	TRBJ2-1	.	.	CASLGRVWDNEQFF	TGTGCCAGCCTTGGCAGGGTCTGGGACAATGAGCAGTTCTTC
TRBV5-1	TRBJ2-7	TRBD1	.	CASSWSGTVSYEQYF	TGCGCCAGCAGCTGGTCCGGGACAGTTTCCTACGAGCAGTACTTC
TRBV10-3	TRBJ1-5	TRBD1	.	CAISISGQGNQPQHF	TGTGCCATCAGTATCTCCGGACAGGGGAATCAGCCCCAGCATTTT
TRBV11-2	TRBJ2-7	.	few	CASSSARSYEQYF	TGTGCCAGCAGCTCCGCGAGGTCCTACGAGCAGTACTTC
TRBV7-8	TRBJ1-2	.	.	CASSAGQRENGYTF	TGTGCCAGCAGCGCCGGACAGAGAGAAAATGGCTACACCTTC
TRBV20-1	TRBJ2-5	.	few	CSARSTGIETQYF	TGCAGTGCTAGATCCACAGGGATCGAGACCCAGTACTTC
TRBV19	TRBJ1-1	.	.	CASRWAENTEAFF	TGTGCCAGTAGGTGGGCCGAGAACACTGAAGCTTTCTTT
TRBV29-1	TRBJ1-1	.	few	CSVVGGAGGVNTEAFF	TGCAGCGTTGTGGGGGGAGCCGGCGGGGTAAACACTGAAGCTTTCTTT
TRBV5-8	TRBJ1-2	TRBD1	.	CASSRQGSYGHTF	TGTGCCAGCAGCAGACAGGGGAGCTATGGCCACACCTTC
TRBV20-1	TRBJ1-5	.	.	CSARDPVGQPQHF	TGCAGTGCTAGAGATCCGGTGGGCCAGCCCCAGCATTTT
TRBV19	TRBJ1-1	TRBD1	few	CASSIQGDTEAFF	TGTGCCAGTAGTATCCAGGGGGACACTGAAGCTTTCTTT
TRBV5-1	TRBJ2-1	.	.	CASSFESSYNEQFF	TGCGCCAGCAGTTTTGAGAGCTCCTACAATGAGCAGTTCTTC
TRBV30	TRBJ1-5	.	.	CAWSRTEDQPQHF	TGTGCCTGGAGCCGGACTGAGGATCAGCCCCAGCATTTT
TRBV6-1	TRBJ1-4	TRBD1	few	CASSEGDREGVKLFF	TGTGCCAGCAGTGAAGGGGACAGGGAAGGTGTAAAACTGTTTTTT
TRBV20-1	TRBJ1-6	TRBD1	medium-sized	CSASLPWGTGGDSPLHF	TGCAGTGCTAGCCTACCCTGGGGGACAGGGGGCGATTCACCCCTCCACTTT
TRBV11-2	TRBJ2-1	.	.	CASSPTYNEQFF	TGTGCCAGCAGCCCTACATACAATGAGCAGTTCTTC
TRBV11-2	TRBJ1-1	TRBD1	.	CASSLRPTGGNTEAFF	TGTGCCAGCAGCTTAAGACCGACAGGGGGTAACACTGAAGCTTTCTTT
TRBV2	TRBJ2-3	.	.	CASSEENPDTQYF	TGTGCCAGCAGTGAAGAGAACCCTGATACGCAGTATTTT
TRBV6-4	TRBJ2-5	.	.	CASSEKAEETQYF	TGTGCCAGCAGTGAAAAGGCGGAAGAGACCCAGTACTTC
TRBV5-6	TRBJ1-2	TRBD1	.	CASSSPARTGGYGYTF	TGTGCCAGCAGCTCACCCGCCAGGACAGGGGGCTATGGCTACACCTTC
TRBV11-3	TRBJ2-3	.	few	CASSLATTGDTQYF	TGTGCCAGCAGCTTAGCGACGACAGGAGATACGCAGTATTTT
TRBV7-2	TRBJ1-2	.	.	CASSLVMGGYTF	TGTGCCAGCAGCTTAGTGATGGGCGGCTACACCTTC
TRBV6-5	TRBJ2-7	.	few	CASSYSNRYYEQYF	TGTGCCAGCAGTTACTCGAACAGGTACTACGAGCAGTACTTC
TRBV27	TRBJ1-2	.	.	CASSPNGISNYGYTF	TGTGCCAGCAGTCCAAACGGGATATCTAACTATGGCTACACCTTC
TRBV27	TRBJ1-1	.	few	CASSSREDTEAFF	TGTGCCAGCAGTAGCAGAGAGGACACTGAAGCTTTCTTT
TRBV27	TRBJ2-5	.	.	CASSSMKTQYF	TGTGCCAGCAGCTCCATGAAGACCCAGTACTTC
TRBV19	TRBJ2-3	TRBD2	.	CASGGRRTDTQYF	TGTGCCAGCGGCGGGAGGCGGACAGATACGCAGTATTTT
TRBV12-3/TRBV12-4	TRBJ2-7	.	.	CASTLRGGSYEQYF	TGTGCCAGCACCCTGAGGGGTGGGTCCTACGAGCAGTACTTC
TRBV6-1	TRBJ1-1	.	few	CASSPGGSLGTEAFF	TGTGCCAGCAGTCCGGGGGGGTCCTTAGGAACTGAAGCTTTCTTT
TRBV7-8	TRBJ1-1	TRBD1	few	CASSLGAGGFTEAFF	TGTGCCAGCAGCTTAGGGGCAGGGGGTTTCACTGAAGCTTTCTTT
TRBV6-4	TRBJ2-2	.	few	CASSDRDTGELFF	TGTGCCAGCAGTGACAGGGACACCGGGGAGCTGTTTTTT
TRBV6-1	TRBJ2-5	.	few	CASSDHPPGAAAQETQYF	TGTGCCAGCAGTGATCATCCACCGGGGGCAGCCGCCCAAGAGACCCAGTACTTC
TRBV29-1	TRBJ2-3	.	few	CSVGTRQADTQYF	TGCAGCGTTGGGACCCGACAGGCAGATACGCAGTATTTT
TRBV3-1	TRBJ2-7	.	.	CASSLSNYEQYF	TGTGCCAGCAGCCTATCAAACTACGAGCAGTACTTC
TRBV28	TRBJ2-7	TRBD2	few	CASSPTSGRAYEQYF	TGTGCCAGCAGTCCGACTAGCGGGAGGGCGTACGAGCAGTACTTC
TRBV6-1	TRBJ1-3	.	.	CASSTQGTGNTIYF	TGTGCCAGCAGTACTCAGGGGACTGGAAACACCATATATTTT
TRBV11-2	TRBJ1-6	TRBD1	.	CASSLEQGNNSPLHF	TGTGCCAGCAGCTTAGAACAGGGGAATAATTCACCCCTCCACTTT
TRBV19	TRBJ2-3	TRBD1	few	CASSIDQGATDTQYF	TGTGCCAGTAGTATAGATCAGGGGGCCACAGATACGCAGTATTTT
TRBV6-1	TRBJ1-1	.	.	CASSEEDPRNTEAFF	TGTGCCAGCAGTGAAGAGGACCCGCGGAACACTGAAGCTTTCTTT
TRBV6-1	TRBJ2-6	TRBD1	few	CASSSRTGSTSGANVLTF	TGTGCCAGCAGCTCCAGGACAGGTTCCACCTCTGGGGCCAACGTCCTGACTTTC